This T cell receptor (beta chain) was profiled in a study of tumor-infiltrating T cells and Merkel cell polyomavirus (dated by TCRdb to the late 2010s). Describing the broader study: In Merkel cell carcinoma patients, the study examined CD8+ T cells specific for the Merkel cell polyomavirus KLL epitope. Patient treatments varied, were not standardized, and included chemotherapy, radiation and immunotherapies. Patients presented at varying disease stages and were followed for a median of 2.7 years, with a range of 1. The majority of whole-tumor samples consisted of roughly 25-micron curls cut from formalin-fixed, paraffin-embedded tissue blocks. In roughly 15 samples, TRB sequencing was done on KLL-tetramer-sorted cells from blood or tumor-infiltrating lymphocytes, along with about 13 matched whole-tumor samples. Of all the tumor samples in the study, one was a frozen nodal tumor digest and another was a flash-frozen core biopsy of a metastasis.

Comment on this clone: It lacks a known antigen. No much larger clonotype is one base removed from it; base qualities were not supplied.

Library creation used the immunoSEQ multiplex PCR assay. Genomic DNA extraction, TRB sequencing and normalization were carried out by Adaptive Biotechnologies (Seattle, WA). The study's own analysis went as follows. Clonality was computed as one minus Shannon entropy of productive TRB sequences normalized by log2 of unique productive sequences. To identify KLL-specific clonotypes in tumors, TCRbeta CDR3 amino acid sequences were matched against the sequences from the tetramer-sorted sample of each patient. TCRdb holds this immuneACCESS table with in-frame rearrangements only. Some clones are missing; in checked studies, unresolved V genes explain under half, and the rest has no known cause. That table gives V, J and clone size, and the DNA gave D and trimming. The sample includes more than 20,000 clones, with 70% to 90% observed a single time. The ten largest clones add up to roughly 2.6% of the sample.

Broad study findings and their caveats: A significant MCC-specific survival advantage (P = 0.0051) was associated with tumors having more unique KLL-specific clonotypes (5-108 vs 0-3). KLL-specific TRB repertoires were diverse and largely private, with only one public clonotype among more than 300 unique sequences, shared by two patients. Because the study covered only a single viral epitope, T cells targeting other Merkel cell polyomavirus epitopes were not captured. Significantly improved MCC-specific survival was associated with a higher intratumoral fraction of KLL-specific T cells (roughly 1.8-20% versus about 0-0.15%). One limitation of the study is the small sample size (n ≈ 12 patients).

Including cysteine and phenylalanine, the CDR3 has 14 amino acids. Only the CDR3 portion is preserved as DNA: 42 bases, with reading frame beginning at the first base. Based on the germline V gene (reference sequence), the CDR1 and CDR2 sequences are LNHDA and SQIVND. V is reduced by 6 bases and J by 3 bases, leaving a spacing of 12 bases between them. All patients' tumors stained robustly positive for Merkel cell polyomavirus Large T antigen by immunohistochemistry. The study included 11 to 12 Merkel cell carcinoma patients whose blood and/or cultured TIL contained robust KLL-tetramer+ populations exceeding 0.04% of CD8+ T cells. All patients were Caucasian, with a median age of around 66 years and a range of about 45 to 80 years. For patients with unknown primaries who presented with nodal disease, or in cases where primary tissue was insufficient, lymph node tumors were analyzed.

The rearrangement combines TRBV19 with TRBJ1-5, with the D gene not confidently named. The receptor comes from a man in his fifties or sixties with Merkel cell carcinoma. Sequenced input: lymph node tissue. The DNA sequence follows: TGTGCCAGTAGGGGCAGCTCCTTCAATCAGCCCCAGCATTTT. This sequence encodes CASRGSSFNQPQHF.